This T cell receptor beta chain was identified during a study of shared clonotypes between healthy human individuals. There are 13 residues in the CDR3. Between the trimmed V and J ends, which lost 1 base and 7 bases, there was a span of 7 bases. Germline CDR1 and CDR2: MNHEY and SVGAGI. The assay was immunoSEQ multiplex PCR, and TCRdb's table has in-frame clones only and misses some. Of approximately 980,000 clones listed, around three quarters are singletons. This clone occurred a few times. Sequencing used memory CD4+ T cells sorted from blood. Stated subset: CD45RA-negative fraction. This receptor was obtained from a man between 18 and 35 years old in good health. The rearrangement uses TRBV6-5 and TRBJ2-2; D perhaps matches TRBD1 (6 bases). The CDR3 DNA reads TGTGCCAGCAGTTACTTCAGGGGCGGGGAGCTGTTTTTT. Translation: CASSYFRGGELFF.